Each of the 32 T cell receptor beta chains below was sequenced from the same sample in a study of beta chain features in type 1 diabetes. Study-wide findings and caveats: In all four CD4+ subsets, TCRB CDR3 length was significantly, moderately reduced in type 1 diabetes.

These receptors lack a known antigen. Reverse transcription of all isolated RNA meant that expressed TCRB transcripts were sequenced. Libraries were prepared by immunoSEQ multiplex PCR; TCRdb keeps only in-frame clonotypes and omits some of them. The sample contains hundreds of thousands of clones, around 15% of which appear only once. The sample was naive CD4+ T cells from blood. The receptor source for this set is a man aged 18 to 30 with type 1 diabetes.

The chain carries TRBV7-8 and TRBJ1-2; the match to TRBD1 covers 9 bases. The trim removed 5 bases at V and 4 bases at J, leaving 2 bases unmatched. The germline CDR1 and CDR2 sequences are SGHVS and FQNEAQ. The CDR3 spans 13 residues. For the CDR3, the DNA is TGTGCCAGCAGCGTACAGGGGGCCTATGGCTACACCTTC. Its protein product is CASSVQGAYGYTF.

This clone was counted only a few times. The V call is TRBV29-1, the J call TRBJ1-1; TRBD1 agrees at 9 bases. Germline V lookup: CDR1 SQVTM, CDR2 ANQGSEA. This CDR3 has 14 residues. V lost 8 bases, J lost 5 bases, and 12 bases stayed unmatched. CDR3 residues: CSSSGTGSMTEAFF. The CDR3 DNA follows: TGCAGCTCTAGCGGGACAGGGAGTATGACTGAAGCTTTCTTT.

This clone was seen more than once but under ten times. Here the CDR3 DNA reads TGTGCCAGCAGTTTAAGGGCGACAGGGGGTCATCAGCCCCAGCATTTT. Translation gives CASSLRATGGHQPQHF. The chain recombines TRBV27 with TRBJ1-5, with 9 bases lining up with TRBD1. CDR1 MNHEY and CDR2 SMNVEV come from the germline V gene (reference sequence). The CDR3 extends over 16 amino acids. Trimming took 2 bases from V and 5 from J; bases not matched to a gene: 7.

This clone was observed a handful of times. V and J are TRBV4-3 and TRBJ1-1, with D hard to call. The CDR3 spans 14 residues. Between the trimmed V and J ends, which lost 6 bases and 1 base, there was a span of 12 bases. Germline assignment: CDR1 LGHNA and CDR2 YSLEER. For the CDR3, the DNA is TGCGCCAGCAGGTTAAGCGGGGAGAACACTGAAGCTTTCTTT. This encodes CASRLSGENTEAFF.

As to this clone: In the same sample, other DNA sequences code for this CDR3. The chain carries TRBV30 and TRBJ1-5; D is perhaps TRBD1 (5 bases). The germline gives CDR1 GTSNPN, CDR2 SVGIG (reference sequence). This CDR3 has 13 amino acids. Trimming took off 1 base at V and 1 base at J, with 5 bases between the two ends. The CDR3 coding sequence is TGTGCCTGGAGTGCAGGGAGCAATCAGCCCCAGCATTTT. Translation gives CAWSAGSNQPQHF.

In this sample, this clone turned up a few times. This sequence joins TRBV30 and TRBJ2-2; 8 nucleotides match TRBD2. The length of the CDR3 is 17 residues. After removal of 3 bases from V and 0 bases from J, the junction contained 9 bases not matched to a gene. Germline CDR1 and CDR2: GTSNPN and SVGIG (reference sequence). The CDR3 DNA reads as TGTGCCTGGAGCCCGGCTTGGCGGGGGGCGAACACCGGGGAGCTGTTTTTT. Amino acids: CAWSPAWRGANTGELFF. The variable domain in full, completed from reference TRBV30 and TRBJ2-2, reads SQTIHQWPATLVQPVGSPLSLECTVEGTSNPNLYWYRQAAGRGLQLLFYSVGIGQISSEVPQNLSASRPQDRQFILSSKKLLLSDSGFYLCAWSPAWRGANTGELFFGEGSRLTVL.

This clone has a handful of counts. The V and J genes are TRBV7-9 and TRBJ2-1; no reliable D call. The CDR3 is 15 residues long. V shed 5 bases and J shed 0 bases, with 11 bases lying between them. The germline V gene has CDR1 SEHNR and CDR2 FQNEAQ (reference sequence). The CDR3 spells CASSKTGSSYNEQFF. The CDR3 bases are TGTGCCAGCAGCAAAACTGGAAGCTCCTACAATGAGCAGTTCTTC.

This clone came up a few times. This chain joins TRBV6-6 and TRBJ2-7, with TRBD1 as a possible D gene (6 bases). The CDR3 loop spans 14 amino acids. Germline loops: CDR1 MNHNY, CDR2 SVGAGI (reference sequence). V shed 6 bases and J shed 5 bases, with 17 bases lying between them. CDR3 amino acids: CASSRPYRENEQYF. Written as DNA, the CDR3 is TGTGCCAGCAGCCGCCCGTACAGGGAGAACGAGCAGTACTTC.

The V gene is TRBV4-3, the J gene TRBJ2-1; 12 nucleotides line up with TRBD2. The germline CDR1 and CDR2 sequences are LGHNA and YSLEER. J was trimmed by 4 bases and V by 3 bases; bases with no gene match: 4. This CDR3 contains 16 residues. This CDR3 is CASSQKLAGGYNEQFF. CDR3 coding DNA: TGCGCCAGCAGCCAGAAACTAGCGGGGGGTTACAATGAGCAGTTCTTC.

This clone occurred a few times. This chain links TRBV7-3 with TRBJ2-3; D gene unclear. CDR3 length equals 15 residues. V lost 6 bases to trimming and J lost 1 base, with 14 bases between them. Germline V gives CDR1 SGHTA, CDR2 FQGTGA. The CDR3 DNA is TGTGCCAGCAGACCCTCAGGTGGGGGCACAGATACGCAGTATTTT. This translates into CASRPSGGGTDTQYF.

This clone was counted only a few times. The chain recombines TRBV5-5 with TRBJ2-7; unclear D gene. Germline values: CDR1 SGHKS, CDR2 YYEKEE (reference sequence). With 6 bases removed from V and 7 bases from J, the gap between germline ends came to 26 bases. There are 16 residues in the CDR3. The CDR3 sequence: CASIKRLGLEVWEQYF. Written as DNA, the CDR3 is TGTGCCAGCATCAAACGGCTGGGTCTTGAGGTGTGGGAGCAGTACTTC.

The genes are TRBV2 and TRBJ2-7; D may correspond to TRBD1 or TRBD2 (6 bases each). The CDR3 consists of 14 residues. V shed 6 bases and J shed 2 bases, with 14 bases lying between them. Per the germline V gene, CDR1 is SNHLY and CDR2 is FYNNEI. CDR3 in amino acids: CASRSGAGPYEQYF. CDR3 nucleotides: TGTGCCAGCAGGTCGGGGGCAGGGCCCTACGAGCAGTACTTC.

The chain employs TRBV29-1 and TRBJ2-1; TRBD1 or TRBD2 may be the D gene (5 bases each). Trimming took 2 bases from V and 0 from J, leaving 14 bases between them. This CDR3 is 16 amino acids long. Per the germline V gene, CDR1 is SQVTM and CDR2 is ANQGSEA. The CDR3 coding sequence is TGCAGCGTTGAACCCGGGACGGCCAGCTCCTACAATGAGCAGTTCTTC. Encoded protein: CSVEPGTASSYNEQFF.

In this sample, this clone turned up a few times. The chain links TRBV4-1 to TRBJ2-7; 8 bases fit TRBD2. The length of the CDR3 is 17 residues. Per germline, CDR1 MGHRA and CDR2 YSYEKL. V lost 0 bases to trimming and J lost 3 bases; unmatched junction nucleotides: 10. In nucleotides, the CDR3 is TGCGCCAGCAGCCAAGATCTGTCGGTAGCGGGGATCTACGAGCAGTACTTC. This translates into CASSQDLSVAGIYEQYF.

The chain uses TRBV5-1 and TRBJ2-7; D is perhaps TRBD1 (5 bases). Trimming stripped 4 bases from V and 5 bases from J, with 13 bases between. Germline assignment: CDR1 SGHRS and CDR2 YFSETQ. There are 13 residues in the CDR3. The CDR3 DNA sequence: TGCGCCAGCAGCCCGCAGGGTGGCGACGAGCAGTACTTC. As protein: CASSPQGGDEQYF. The full variable domain, completed using reference TRBV5-1 and TRBJ2-7, is KAGVTQTPRYLIKTRGQQVTLSCSPISGHRSVSWYQQTPGQGLQFLFEYFSETQRNKGNFPGRFSGRQFSNSRSEMNVSTLELGDSALYLCASSPQGGDEQYFGPGTRLTVT.

This sequence joins TRBV2 and TRBJ1-5; a possible D gene is TRBD1 (6 bases). V lost 2 bases, J lost 9 bases, and 11 bases lay in between. The CDR3 length is 13 residues. Germline-derived CDR1 and CDR2 are SNHLY and FYNNEI. Here the CDR3 DNA reads TGTGCCAGCAGTGAACGGGACAACGGGCCCCAGCATTTT. It codes for CASSERDNGPQHF.

This clone was detected a few times. The chain uses TRBV30 and TRBJ1-1; no clear D. Germline CDR1 and CDR2: GTSNPN and SVGIG (reference sequence). CDR3 length equals 13 residues. Trimming took off 4 bases at V and 4 bases at J, with 13 bases between the two ends. CDR3 residues: CAWIASGSTEAFF. CDR3 DNA: TGTGCCTGGATCGCTAGCGGGTCCACTGAAGCTTTCTTT.

This clone has more than one count but fewer than ten. This chain uses TRBV5-1 with TRBJ1-2; D call uncertain. V was shortened by 4 bases and J by 4 bases, with 17 bases between the two germline ends. Germline CDR1 and CDR2: SGHRS and YFSETQ. CDR3 length: 15 residues. This CDR3 is CASSETESGSYGYTF. DNA for the CDR3: TGCGCCAGCAGCGAAACCGAATCCGGGTCCTATGGCTACACCTTC. The full variable domain, with the rest looked up from reference TRBV5-1 and TRBJ1-2, is KAGVTQTPRYLIKTRGQQVTLSCSPISGHRSVSWYQQTPGQGLQFLFEYFSETQRNKGNFPGRFSGRQFSNSRSEMNVSTLELGDSALYLCASSETESGSYGYTFGSGTRLTVV.

This clone has more than one count but fewer than ten. The rearrangement joins TRBV7-9 to TRBJ1-4; the D is unclear. CDR1 is SEHNR, CDR2 FQNEAQ, per germline (reference sequence). V lost 2 bases and J lost 8, with 12 bases in between. The CDR3 is 14 residues long. CDR3 in DNA: TGTGCCAGCAGCTTATGGTTCGGGGAGGAAAAACTGTTTTTT. It specifies CASSLWFGEEKLFF.

The genes are TRBV6-1 and TRBJ1-5; a weak D match, TRBD1 (6 bases). The germline V gene has CDR1 MNHNS and CDR2 SASEGT. V lost 6 bases and J 4 bases, leaving 10 bases between the germline ends. The CDR3 is made up of 13 amino acids. For the CDR3, the DNA is TGTGCCAGCAGAAATCAGGGGAATCAGCCCCAGCATTTT. It encodes CASRNQGNQPQHF.

In its sample, this clone was seen a few times. The V call is TRBV4-1, the J call TRBJ2-1; 13 bases are a match to TRBD2. The germline V gene has CDR1 MGHRA and CDR2 YSYEKL. Losses at the gene ends were 8 bases for V and 5 bases for J; bases not matched to a gene: 9. This CDR3 region has 16 residues. CDR3 sequence reads: CASRQLGLAGDNEQFF. The CDR3 DNA sequence: TGCGCCAGCCGACAGCTTGGACTAGCGGGAGACAATGAGCAGTTCTTC.

V and J are TRBV5-1 and TRBJ2-5, with 8 bases lining up with TRBD2. Germline-derived CDR1 and CDR2 are SGHRS and YFSETQ. The trim removed 6 bases at V and 5 bases at J, leaving 9 bases unmatched. The CDR3 has 14 residues. The CDR3 region is CASTPSGSGETQYF. The CDR3 DNA reads TGCGCCAGCACTCCGAGCGGGAGTGGGGAGACCCAGTACTTC.

In the case of this clone: Other DNA sequences within the sample encode an identical CDR3. In nucleotides, the CDR3 is TGTGCCAGCAGTGTCAGCACAGATACGCAGTATTTT. Encoded protein: CASSVSTDTQYF. The V and J genes are TRBV2 and TRBJ2-3; D not certain. There are 12 residues in the CDR3. The germline gives CDR1 SNHLY, CDR2 FYNNEI. V was pared by 4 bases and J by 0 bases, with 2 bases between.

The rearrangement links TRBV6-5 to TRBJ2-7; D is ambiguous. V lost 0 bases and J lost 5, with 11 bases in between. Germline V gene data show CDR1 as MNHEY and CDR2 as SVGAGI. The CDR3 has 14 amino acids. CDR3 sequence (DNA): TGTGCCAGCAGTTACTCCAGCCTTCTAGACGAGCAGTACTTC. This encodes CASSYSSLLDEQYF.

The table lists this clone with a few counts. This chain connects TRBV9 to TRBJ2-5; 10 nucleotides match TRBD2. The CDR3 covers 15 residues. V shed 0 bases and J 5 bases; nucleotides not matched to a gene: 4. Germline V gives CDR1 SGDLS, CDR2 YYNGEE. CDR3 coding DNA: TGTGCCAGCAGCGTAGCTGGAGCGGGAGGGGAGACCCAGTACTTC. Amino acids: CASSVAGAGGETQYF.

In its sample, this clone was seen a few times. This chain uses TRBV7-9 with TRBJ2-5; the match to TRBD1 covers 7 bases. V gave up 3 bases and J gave up 4 bases; unmatched junction bases: 5. There are 14 residues in the CDR3. The germline V gene has CDR1 SEHNR and CDR2 FQNEAQ (reference sequence). CDR3 residues: CASSFGQAGETQYF. The CDR3 region has the DNA TGTGCCAGCAGCTTTGGACAGGCGGGAGAGACCCAGTACTTC.

J is TRBJ2-3 and V is TRBV5-4; D gene ambiguous. The ends were cut back, 4 bases at V and 3 bases at J, with 12 bases in the middle. The CDR3 runs to 14 residues. CDR1 and CDR2 (germline): SGHNT, YYREEE (reference sequence). CDR3 in amino acids: CASSTRFSTDTQYF. The CDR3 DNA reads TGTGCCAGCAGCACCAGGTTTTCAACAGATACGCAGTATTTT.

The chain is built from TRBV11-3 and TRBJ2-1; 10 bases match TRBD2. CDR3 length: 15 residues. The V segment lost 1 base and the J segment 7 bases; nucleotides outside the gene matches: 4. Germline CDR1 and CDR2: SGHNT and YENEEA. In DNA, the CDR3 is TGTGCCAGCAGCTTAGGGACTAGCGGTCCAAATGAGCAGTTCTTC. Protein sequence: CASSLGTSGPNEQFF. The full variable domain, its missing parts supplied by reference TRBV11-3 and TRBJ2-1, is EAGVVQSPRYKIIEKKQPVAFWCNPISGHNTLYWYLQNLGQGPELLIRYENEEAVDDSQLPKDRFSAERLKGVDSTLKIQPAELGDSAVYLCASSLGTSGPNEQFFGPGTRLTVL.

This clone was observed a handful of times. Other DNA sequences in this sample translate to the same CDR3. CDR3 sequence: CSVAEGTDTQYF. The CDR3 bases are TGCAGCGTTGCTGAGGGTACAGATACGCAGTATTTT. This sequence joins TRBV29-1 and TRBJ2-3; D is perhaps TRBD2 (5 bases). The V gene lost 4 bases and the J gene lost 3 bases, with 8 bases spanning the gap. The CDR3 is 12 amino acids. Germline CDR1 and CDR2: SQVTM and ANQGSEA.

V and J are TRBV4-2 and TRBJ1-1; D is uncertain. The CDR3 is made up of 15 amino acids. Germline V gene data show CDR1 as LGHNA and CDR2 as YNFKEQ. V dropped 0 bases and J dropped 5 bases, with 13 bases sitting between them. In DNA, the CDR3 is TGTGCCAGCAGCCAAGATCGGGCAGGAGGAACTGAAGCTTTCTTT. This encodes CASSQDRAGGTEAFF.

The V and J genes are TRBV2 and TRBJ1-1; D is perhaps TRBD1 (5 bases). The germline V gene has CDR1 SNHLY and CDR2 FYNNEI. This CDR3 has 13 amino acids. Trimming removed 7 bases from V and 1 base from J, with 10 bases in between. This chain's CDR3 is CASKPQGNTEAFF. The CDR3 nucleotides read TGTGCCAGCAAGCCCCAGGGGAACACTGAAGCTTTCTTT. The variable domain in full, with the rest retrieved from reference TRBV2 and TRBJ1-1, is EPEVTQTPSHQVTQMGQEVILRCVPISNHLYFYWYRQILGQKVEFLVSFYNNEISEKSEIFDDQFSVERPDGSNFTLKIRSTKLEDSAMYFCASKPQGNTEAFFGQGTRLTVV.

V is TRBV28 and J is TRBJ2-5; 8 bases fit TRBD1. V was clipped by 1 base and J by 2 bases; unmatched bases: 6. Germline assignment: CDR1 MDHEN and CDR2 SYDVKM. This CDR3 contains 16 residues. As DNA, the CDR3 is TGTGCCAGCAGTTTATCGCATAGGACAGGGCAAGAGACCCAGTACTTC. Translating gives CASSLSHRTGQETQYF.